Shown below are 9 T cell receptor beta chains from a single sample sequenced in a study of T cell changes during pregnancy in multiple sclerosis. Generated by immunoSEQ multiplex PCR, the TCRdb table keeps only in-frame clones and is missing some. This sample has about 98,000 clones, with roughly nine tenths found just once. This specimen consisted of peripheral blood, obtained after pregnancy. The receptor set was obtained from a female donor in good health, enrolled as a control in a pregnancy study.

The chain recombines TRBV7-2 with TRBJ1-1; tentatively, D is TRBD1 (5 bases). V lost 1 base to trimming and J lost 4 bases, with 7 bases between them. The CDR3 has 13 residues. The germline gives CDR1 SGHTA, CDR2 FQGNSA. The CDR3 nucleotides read TGTGCCAGCAGCTTAGGGGGGGGCACTGAAGCTTTCTTT. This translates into CASSLGGGTEAFF.

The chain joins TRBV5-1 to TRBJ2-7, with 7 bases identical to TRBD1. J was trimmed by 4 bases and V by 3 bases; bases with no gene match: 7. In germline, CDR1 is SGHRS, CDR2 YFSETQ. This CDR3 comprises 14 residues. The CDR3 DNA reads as TGCGCCAGCAGCTCCCGACAGGGTTTGTACGAGCAGTACTTC. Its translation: CASSSRQGLYEQYF.

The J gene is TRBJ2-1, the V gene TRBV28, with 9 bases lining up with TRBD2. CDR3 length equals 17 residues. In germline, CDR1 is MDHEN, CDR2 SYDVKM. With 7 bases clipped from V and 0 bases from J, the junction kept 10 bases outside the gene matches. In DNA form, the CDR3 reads TGTGCCAGCAAGGCGGGAGGCGGGGGGGGCTCCTACAATGAGCAGTTCTTC. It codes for CASKAGGGGGSYNEQFF.

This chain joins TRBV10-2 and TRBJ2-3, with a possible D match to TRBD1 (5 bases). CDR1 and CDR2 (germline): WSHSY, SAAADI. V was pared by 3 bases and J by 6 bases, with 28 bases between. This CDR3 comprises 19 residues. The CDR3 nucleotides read TGCGCCAGCAGTGACCTATCGACTTGGGGCTCACAGATACTGGATACGCAGTATTTT. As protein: CASSDLSTWGSQILDTQYF.

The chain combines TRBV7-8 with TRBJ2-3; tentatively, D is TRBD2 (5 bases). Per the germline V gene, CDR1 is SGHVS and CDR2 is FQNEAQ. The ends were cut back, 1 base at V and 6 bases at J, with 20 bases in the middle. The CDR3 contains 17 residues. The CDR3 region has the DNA TGTGCCAGCAGCTTAGTACTAGGTGACGGCGCCCTGGATACGCAGTATTTT. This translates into CASSLVLGDGALDTQYF.

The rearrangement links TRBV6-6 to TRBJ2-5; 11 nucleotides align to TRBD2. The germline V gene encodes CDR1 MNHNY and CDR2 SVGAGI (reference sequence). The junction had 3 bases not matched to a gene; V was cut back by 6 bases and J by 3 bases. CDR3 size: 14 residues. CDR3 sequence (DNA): TGTGCCAGCAGCCCGACTAGCGGGAAAGAGACCCAGTACTTC. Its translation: CASSPTSGKETQYF.

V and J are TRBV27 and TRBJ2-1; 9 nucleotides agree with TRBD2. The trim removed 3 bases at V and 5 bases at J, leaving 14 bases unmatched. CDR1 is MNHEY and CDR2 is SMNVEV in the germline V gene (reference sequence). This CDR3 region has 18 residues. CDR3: CASSLFLIAGERNNEQFF. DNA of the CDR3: TGTGCCAGCAGTTTGTTTCTAATAGCGGGAGAACGGAACAATGAGCAGTTCTTC.

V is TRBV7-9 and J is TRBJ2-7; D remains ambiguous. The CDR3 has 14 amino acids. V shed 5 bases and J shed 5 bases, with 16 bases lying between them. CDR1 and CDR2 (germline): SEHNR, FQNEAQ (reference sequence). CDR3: CASSNPQVPHEQYF. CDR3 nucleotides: TGTGCCAGCAGCAACCCCCAGGTCCCCCACGAGCAGTACTTC.

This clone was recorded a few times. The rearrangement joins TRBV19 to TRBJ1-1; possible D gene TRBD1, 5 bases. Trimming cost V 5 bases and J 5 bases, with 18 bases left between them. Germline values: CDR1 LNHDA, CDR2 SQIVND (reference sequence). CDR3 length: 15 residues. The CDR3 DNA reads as TGTGCCAGTAGTGTCCAGGGCAGTGGAGGGACTGAAGCTTTCTTT. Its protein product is CASSVQGSGGTEAFF.